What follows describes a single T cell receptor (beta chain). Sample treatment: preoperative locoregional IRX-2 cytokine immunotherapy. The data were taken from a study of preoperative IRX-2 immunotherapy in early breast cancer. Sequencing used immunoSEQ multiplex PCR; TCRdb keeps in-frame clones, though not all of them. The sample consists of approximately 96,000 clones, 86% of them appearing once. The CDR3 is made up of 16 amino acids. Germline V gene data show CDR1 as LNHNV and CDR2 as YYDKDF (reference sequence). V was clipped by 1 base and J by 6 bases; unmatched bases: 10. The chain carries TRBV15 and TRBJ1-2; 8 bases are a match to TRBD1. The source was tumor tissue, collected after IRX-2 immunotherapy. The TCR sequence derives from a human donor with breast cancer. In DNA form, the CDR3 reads TGTGCCACCAGCAGAGCCTTTACAGGGGGTTCTCATGGCTACACCTTC. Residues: CATSRAFTGGSHGYTF. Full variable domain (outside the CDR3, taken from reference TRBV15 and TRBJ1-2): DAMVIQNPRYQVTQFGKPVTLSCSQTLNHNVMYWYQQKSSQAPKLLFHYYDKDFNNEADTPDNFQSRRPNTSFCFLDIRSPGLGDTAMYLCATSRAFTGGSHGYTFGSGTRLTVV.